The entry below gives a single TCR beta chain sequence along with its context. From around 440 ng of RNA, a library with molecular barcoded alpha/delta and beta/gamma adaptors was made. MiXCR was run by TCRdb on the reads, yielding one entry per CDR3 protein. The sample carries some 120,000 distinct CDR3 sequences, around 13% recorded once. These data come from a study of read filtering for tumor transcriptome and immune sequencing. On the study more broadly: Among patients, approximately 17 were male and 14 female, aged roughly 45 to 80 (mean approximately 71).

CDR1 is KGHDR and CDR2 is SFDVKD in the germline V gene. This CDR3 is built from 15 residues. V gave up 6 bases and J gave up 0 bases, with 10 bases separating them. Material for sequencing was a population of CD138-negative cells sorted from bone marrow. The rearrangement uses TRBV24-1 and TRBJ2-2, with D hard to call. This sequence originates from a donor at least 40 years old with multiple myeloma. In nucleotides, the CDR3 is TGTGCCACCAGTCCAAAACGACCGAACACCGGGGAGCTGTTTTTT. Protein sequence: CATSPKRPNTGELFF.